This T cell receptor (beta chain) stems from a study of siplizumab effects on memory and regulatory T cells. Study findings and constraints: Sequences below about 10^-5 frequency were poorly captured. As a result, only a minor fraction of alloreactive clones mapped to unstimulated subsets. Versus roughly 27% in controls, the mappable alloreactive CD4+ clones averaged roughly 69% Treg-derived with siplizumab. Suppressive activity of Tregs proliferating in siplizumab cultures remained unconfirmed.

This clone was observed a single time. Its antigen remains unidentified. The length of the CDR3 is 19 residues. The V segment lost 2 bases and the J segment 0 bases; nucleotides outside the gene matches: 15. Per germline, CDR1 SGHDN and CDR2 FVKESK. The data were produced by immunoSEQ multiplex PCR, yet TCRdb's version contains in-frame clones alone and is incomplete. Here the sample spans 85,000 to 130,000 clones, about 91% being singletons. The receptor was isolated from a human donor in good health. The material sequenced was Tregs sorted from blood. This rearrangement joins TRBV14 to TRBJ1-2; TRBD1 aligns across 7 bases. CDR3 sequence (DNA): TGTGCCAGCAGCCAAACAAACCCGGCCAGGGGGAGGGCTAACTATGGCTACACCTTC. This translates into CASSQTNPARGRANYGYTF. Combining the CDR3 with reference TRBV14 and TRBJ1-2 gives the whole variable domain EAGVTQFPSHSVIEKGQTVTLRCDPISGHDNLYWYRRVMGKEIKFLLHFVKESKQDESGMPNNRFLAERTGGTYSTLKVQPAELEDSGVYFCASSQTNPARGRANYGYTFGSGTRLTVV.